Here is one T cell receptor (beta chain) with its context. Trimming left V 10 bases short and J 2 bases short, with 14 bases between. CDR1 is ENHRY and CDR2 is SYGVKD in the germline V gene. The CDR3 is 14 amino acids. This sample is drawn from a study of beta chain features in type 1 diabetes. Sequencing targeted expressed TCRB transcripts, as all isolated RNA had been reverse transcribed. Profiling relied on immunoSEQ multiplex PCR, and the TCRdb table lists in-frame clones only, not all of them. The profile covers 860,000 or so clones, with roughly 15% appearing a single time and 0.02% to 0.025% taken by the ten largest.

This receptor was identified in a woman aged 18-35 years in good health. Sequencing was performed on naive CD4+ T cells from blood. The chain uses TRBV10-3 and TRBJ2-2, with D possibly being TRBD1 (5 bases). As DNA, the CDR3 is TGTGCCAGCAACCCGGACACTAACACCGGGGAGCTGTTTTTT. It is translated as CASNPDTNTGELFF.